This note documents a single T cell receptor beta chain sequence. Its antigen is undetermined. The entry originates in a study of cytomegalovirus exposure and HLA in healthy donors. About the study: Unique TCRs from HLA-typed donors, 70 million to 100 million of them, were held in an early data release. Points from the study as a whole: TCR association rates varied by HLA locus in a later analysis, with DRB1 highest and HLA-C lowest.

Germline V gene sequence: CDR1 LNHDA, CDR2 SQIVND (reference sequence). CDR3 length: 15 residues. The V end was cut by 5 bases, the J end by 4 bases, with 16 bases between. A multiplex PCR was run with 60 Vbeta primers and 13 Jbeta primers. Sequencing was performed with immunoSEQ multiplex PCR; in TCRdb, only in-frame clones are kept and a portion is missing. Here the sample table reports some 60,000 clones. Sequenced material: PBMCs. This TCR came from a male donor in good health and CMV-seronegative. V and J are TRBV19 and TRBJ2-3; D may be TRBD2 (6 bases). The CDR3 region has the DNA TGTGCCAGTAGTGCCCGGGACTTTGGGGCAGATACGCAGTATTTT. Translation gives CASSARDFGADTQYF.